The 22 T cell receptor beta chains given below trace back to one sample, sequenced in a study of control samples from healthy donors and cancer patients (dated by TCRdb to the early 2020s). The library was produced with the immunoSEQ multiplex PCR assay. The table was pulled from immuneACCESS by TCRdb, which kept in-frame rearrangements only. Such tables lose some clones; where checked, under half of the loss comes from unresolved V genes, and the rest has no known cause. For this sample there are around 130,000 clones; roughly nine tenths appear just once. Jointly, the top ten make up more than 6.5% of the sample. Material for sequencing was PBMCs. Receptor source: a man aged 45 to 65 with head and neck cancer.

The chain couples TRBV11-3 to TRBJ2-7, with 7 bases fitting TRBD1. V shed 4 bases and J 2 bases; nucleotides not matched to a gene: 8. This CDR3 spans 15 amino acids. The germline V gene encodes CDR1 SGHNT and CDR2 YENEEA. The CDR3 reads CASSSSEDRPYEQYF. DNA for the CDR3: TGTGCCAGCAGCTCCTCGGAGGACAGGCCCTACGAGCAGTACTTC.

This clone was seen more than once but under ten times. This chain links TRBV11-2 with TRBJ1-5; weak D call: TRBD1 (5 bases). The ends were cut back, 5 bases at V and 0 bases at J, with 11 bases in the middle. Germline CDR1 SGHAT, CDR2 FQNNGV. This CDR3 has 15 residues. CDR3 DNA: TGTGCCAGCAGCGGCACAGGTTATAGCAATCAGCCCCAGCATTTT. Its translation: CASSGTGYSNQPQHF.

This chain links TRBV7-2 with TRBJ2-1; weak D call: TRBD2 (5 bases). The germline CDR1 and CDR2 sequences are SGHTA and FQGNSA. The CDR3 spans 15 residues. Trimming pared 5 bases from V and 0 bases from J, leaving 11 bases between. CDR3 protein: CASSGTRSSYNEQFF. The CDR3 nucleotides read TGTGCCAGCAGCGGAACTAGGAGCTCCTACAATGAGCAGTTCTTC.

The chain is built from TRBV7-9 and TRBJ1-2, with 7 bases lining up with TRBD1. The V gene end was trimmed by 6 bases and the J gene end by 3 bases; junction bases not matched to a gene: 10. The CDR3 covers 15 residues. Germline V lookup: CDR1 SEHNR, CDR2 FQNEAQ (reference sequence). As DNA, the CDR3 is TGTGCCAGCAGGGCGACAGGGAGGGGGGACTATGGCTACACCTTC. Amino acids: CASRATGRGDYGYTF.

This chain joins TRBV10-3 and TRBJ1-4; 8 bases are a match to TRBD1. V gave up 6 bases and J gave up 8 bases; unmatched junction bases: 8. The V gene's germline CDR1 is ENHRY and CDR2 SYGVKD. The CDR3 has 14 residues. The CDR3 bases are TGTGCCATCAGCAGACAGGGGATGAGGGAAAAACTGTTTTTT. Protein sequence: CAISRQGMREKLFF.

V gene TRBV28 combines with J gene TRBJ1-1; maybe TRBD1 (6 bases). The V and J ends lost 1 base and 4 bases respectively, with 13 bases between them. The length of the CDR3 is 15 residues. Germline lookup yields CDR1 MDHEN and CDR2 SYDVKM. The CDR3 reads CASSLFGTPGTEAFF. DNA for the CDR3: TGTGCCAGCAGTTTATTTGGGACACCGGGCACTGAAGCTTTCTTT.

This chain links TRBV12-3 or TRBV12-4 with TRBJ1-2; a weak D match, TRBD1 (5 bases). Trimming stripped 6 bases from V and 4 bases from J, with 9 bases between. The CDR3 has 12 amino acids. The CDR3: CASRLGGYGYTF. The CDR3 DNA follows: TGTGCCAGCAGACTGGGGGGCTATGGCTACACCTTC.

The V and J genes are TRBV12-3 or TRBV12-4 and TRBJ2-7; 7 nucleotides match TRBD1. J gave up 9 bases and V 6 bases, and 8 bases lay outside the gene matches. The CDR3 loop spans 12 amino acids. The DNA of the CDR3 is TGTGCCAGCAGCCTTACCCGGACAGGGCAGTACTTC. This gives the protein CASSLTRTGQYF.

The chain links TRBV18 to TRBJ2-1; the match to TRBD2 covers 7 bases. CDR1 is KGHSH and CDR2 is LQKENI in the germline V gene. The CDR3 length is 15 residues. V shed 0 bases, J shed 8 bases, and the junction held 7 bases outside the gene matches. The CDR3 DNA is TGTGCCAGCTCACCACCTGACGGGAGGCCCGATGAGCAGTTCTTC. Protein: CASSPPDGRPDEQFF.

The chain uses TRBV7-6 and TRBJ1-1, with 7 positions matching TRBD1. Trimming took 3 bases from V and 1 from J; bases not matched to a gene: 5. The CDR3 has 15 residues. The germline CDR1 and CDR2 sequences are SGHVS and FNYEAQ. The CDR3 loop reads CASSFGQAENTEAFF. The CDR3 nucleotides are TGTGCCAGCAGCTTCGGACAGGCCGAGAACACTGAAGCTTTCTTT.

The V gene is TRBV27, the J gene TRBJ2-1, with D uncertain. V was cut by 3 bases and J by 9 bases, with 18 bases left in between. Germline CDR1 reads MNHEY; CDR2 reads SMNVEV (reference sequence). CDR3 size: 15 residues. The CDR3 loop reads CASSLAVGARGEQFF. CDR3 nucleotide sequence: TGTGCCAGCAGTTTGGCCGTCGGAGCGAGAGGTGAGCAGTTCTTC.

V and J are TRBV19 and TRBJ2-7, with 7 bases matching TRBD2. The CDR3 length is 14 residues. V gave up 6 bases and J gave up 1 base; unmatched junction bases: 6. Germline values: CDR1 LNHDA, CDR2 SQIVND (reference sequence). Written as DNA, the CDR3 is TGTGCCAGTAGCCCAAACGGGAGGTCCTACGAGCAGTACTTC. Its protein product is CASSPNGRSYEQYF.

This chain uses TRBV2 with TRBJ1-2; TRBD1 agrees at 7 bases. V was pared by 6 bases and J by 6 bases, with 7 bases of the junction left unmatched. The germline gives CDR1 SNHLY, CDR2 FYNNEI. This CDR3 spans 13 amino acids. In nucleotides, the CDR3 is TGTGCCAGCAGAAACGACAGGGAAAATGGCTACACCTTC. As protein: CASRNDRENGYTF.

V usage is TRBV15 and J usage is TRBJ2-2; 12 bases align to TRBD2. The V gene end was trimmed by 6 bases and the J gene end by 5 bases; junction bases not matched to a gene: 4. Germline CDR1 is LNHNV and CDR2 is YYDKDF (reference sequence). The CDR3 sequence is 15 residues long. This CDR3 is CATSRTSGVTGELFF. The CDR3 DNA is TGTGCCACCAGTAGGACTAGCGGGGTAACCGGGGAGCTGTTTTTT.

Comments on this clone: This sample includes further DNA sequences coding for the same CDR3. V is TRBV27 and J is TRBJ1-5; 9 bases line up with TRBD1. Germline-derived CDR1 and CDR2 are MNHEY and SMNVEV (reference sequence). The ends lost 4 bases at V and 2 bases at J; junction bases unmatched: 3. The CDR3 contains 15 residues. The CDR3 loop reads CASSSGQGGNQPQHF. CDR3 sequence (DNA): TGTGCCAGCAGTTCGGGACAGGGTGGCAATCAGCCCCAGCATTTT.

The chain is built from TRBV10-3 and TRBJ2-1; 11 nucleotides agree with TRBD2. Trimming removed 4 bases from V and 8 bases from J; junction bases left unmatched: 4. Germline-derived CDR1 and CDR2 are ENHRY and SYGVKD. This CDR3 contains 14 residues. The CDR3 nucleotides are TGTGCCATCAGTGGAACTAGCGGGAGCTATGAGCAGTTCTTC. Translating it yields CAISGTSGSYEQFF.

The rearrangement links TRBV12-3 or TRBV12-4 to TRBJ2-7; D unresolved. The CDR3 spans 11 residues. Trimming took off 6 bases at V and 2 bases at J, with 5 bases between the two ends. CDR3 coding DNA: TGTGCCAGCAGCAACACCTACGAGCAGTACTTC. Its translation: CASSNTYEQYF.

CDR3 protein: CASSLSTWQPQHF. CDR3 coding DNA: TGTGCCAGCAGTTTATCCACGTGGCAGCCCCAGCATTTT. The V gene is TRBV28, the J gene TRBJ1-5; no reliable D call. Per germline, CDR1 MDHEN and CDR2 SYDVKM. CDR3 length equals 13 residues. Trimming removed 1 base from V and 7 bases from J, with 8 bases in between.

This chain uses TRBV5-1 with TRBJ1-1; D is undetermined. Deletions cut 4 bases from V and 1 base from J, with 17 bases between. CDR1 SGHRS and CDR2 YFSETQ come from the germline V gene. There are 16 residues in the CDR3. The CDR3 region is CASSGVPFPQNTEAFF. In nucleotides, the CDR3 is TGCGCCAGCAGCGGGGTTCCCTTCCCTCAGAACACTGAAGCTTTCTTT.

CDR3: CASSLGDDLVETQYF. The CDR3 DNA reads TGCGCCAGCAGCTTGGGGGATGACTTAGTGGAGACCCAGTACTTC. The genes are TRBV5-1 and TRBJ2-5; D is unresolved. The CDR3 sequence is 15 residues long. Germline CDR1 and CDR2: SGHRS and YFSETQ. Deletions cut 0 bases from V and 5 bases from J, with 14 bases between.

There are a few counts of this clone. The chain has TRBV5-4 and TRBJ2-7; D is unclear. Germline V gene lookup returns CDR1 SGHNT and CDR2 YYREEE (reference sequence). This CDR3 spans 15 amino acids. V dropped 4 bases and J dropped 5 bases, with 19 bases sitting between them. In DNA form, the CDR3 reads TGTGCCAGCAGCCCAGGTGGGGTCCCCCCCAACGAGCAGTACTTC. Its protein product is CASSPGGVPPNEQYF.

V gene TRBV5-1 combines with J gene TRBJ1-1; TRBD1 aligns across 8 bases. CDR1 and CDR2 from the germline V gene are SGHRS and YFSETQ. The V and J ends lost 2 bases and 6 bases, in that order; junction bases with no gene match: 9. CDR3 size: 15 residues. The CDR3: CASSLGHRGKAEAFF. In DNA form, the CDR3 reads TGCGCCAGCAGCTTAGGCCACAGGGGGAAGGCTGAAGCTTTCTTT.